This entry features one T cell receptor (beta chain) sequence. The antigen is unknown. The naive CD8 fraction comprised CD45RO-negative cells positively selected for CCR7 and excluded terminally differentiated effector memory CD45RA+ cells. In the original processing: There were no quality scores in the junction-only immunoSEQ sequences, so filtering differed. The protocol was immunoSEQ multiplex PCR, while the TCRdb copy is restricted to in-frame clones and leaves out a portion. V and J calls and clone size are as listed in that table; D and trimming were resolved from the DNA. The sample includes 2 million or so clones, roughly 95% of them seen just once. The data are from a study of shared clonotypes between healthy human individuals. About the study: Three CD4 naive, three CD4 memory, two CD8 naive and one CD8 memory plate were used per donor. Overall study results and limits: Rarefaction demonstrated incomplete sorted-subset sequencing despite large depth. Naive subsets generally had larger estimated richness than memory subsets.

Sequencing was carried out using naive CD8+ T cells sorted from blood. The receptor was derived from a man between 18 and 29 years old in good health.

This chain's CDR3 is CASSQDQASLADTQYF. CDR3 sequence (DNA): TGCGCCAGCAGCCAAGATCAGGCTAGCCTAGCAGATACGCAGTATTTT. The V call is TRBV4-1, the J call TRBJ2-3, with D possibly being TRBD2 (5 bases). V lost 0 bases to trimming and J lost 4 bases, with 14 bases between them. In germline, CDR1 is MGHRA, CDR2 YSYEKL. The CDR3 contains 16 residues.